These 20 T cell receptor beta chains were all obtained from the same sample, sequenced in a study of blood T cell repertoires in COVID-19. The method was immunoSEQ multiplex PCR; TCRdb's version includes in-frame clones alone and lacks a portion of them. The table includes 250,000 to 300,000 clones, 70% to 90% detected once. Sequencing was carried out using PBMCs or T cells enriched from blood (not recorded which). The receptors were sampled from a woman in her forties or fifties who had recovered from COVID-19.

CDR3: CASSPLGTGPYEQYF. The CDR3 coding sequence is TGTGCCAGCAGCCCACTAGGGACAGGGCCCTACGAGCAGTACTTC. The chain employs TRBV27 and TRBJ2-7, with 9 bases aligning to TRBD1. CDR1 and CDR2 (germline): MNHEY, SMNVEV (reference sequence). This CDR3 is 15 amino acids long. Unmatched junction bases numbered 8, after V lost 6 bases and J lost 2 bases.

The chain combines TRBV4-1 with TRBJ1-3; D is unresolved. Germline CDR1 and CDR2: MGHRA and YSYEKL. This CDR3 has 15 residues. V dropped 4 bases and J dropped 0 bases, with 10 bases sitting between them. CDR3 sequence: CASSLETFSGNTIYF. Written as DNA, the CDR3 is TGCGCCAGCAGCCTCGAGACATTCTCTGGAAACACCATATATTTT.

This chain uses TRBV5-5 with TRBJ1-5; possibly TRBD1 for D (6 bases). With 5 bases removed from V and 0 bases from J, the gap between germline ends came to 12 bases. The CDR3 length is 15 residues. CDR1 SGHKS and CDR2 YYEKEE come from the germline V gene (reference sequence). CDR3: CASSPGDYSNQPQHF. In DNA, the CDR3 is TGTGCCAGCAGTCCAGGGGATTATAGCAATCAGCCCCAGCATTTT.

The table lists this clone with a few counts. This rearrangement joins TRBV7-2 to TRBJ2-7; the match to TRBD1 covers 7 bases. CDR3 size: 14 residues. Germline V gene data show CDR1 as SGHTA and CDR2 as FQGNSA. V lost 2 bases to trimming and J lost 10 bases; unmatched junction nucleotides: 11. DNA of the CDR3: TGTGCCAGCAGCTTACTGGCAGGGGGTGATCTCCAGTACTTC. This translates into CASSLLAGGDLQYF.

The gene calls are TRBV7-9 and TRBJ2-7, with a weak D call TRBD1 (5 bases). The CDR3 covers 16 residues. Trimming left V 1 base short and J 0 bases short, with 13 bases between. CDR1 and CDR2 (germline): SEHNR, FQNEAQ (reference sequence). DNA for the CDR3: TGTGCCAGCAGCTTAGAGGGGCCCGATAGCTCCTACGAGCAGTACTTC. It is translated as CASSLEGPDSSYEQYF.

This chain links TRBV10-3 with TRBJ1-1, with 8 bases aligning to TRBD1. There are 13 residues in the CDR3. The germline V gene encodes CDR1 ENHRY and CDR2 SYGVKD. The V and J ends lost 7 bases and 2 bases, in that order; junction bases with no gene match: 3. CDR3 sequence (DNA): TGTGCCATCAAGGACAGGGATAACACTGAAGCTTTCTTT. Residues: CAIKDRDNTEAFF.

The chain carries TRBV5-6 and TRBJ2-1; 12 bases match TRBD2. V gave up 4 bases and J gave up 9 bases; unmatched junction bases: 8. Germline lookup yields CDR1 SGHDT and CDR2 YYEEEE. CDR3 size: 15 residues. The CDR3 spells CASSRGLAGKGEQFF. DNA of the CDR3: TGTGCCAGCAGCCGAGGACTAGCGGGAAAGGGTGAGCAGTTCTTC.

V usage is TRBV3-1 (or the pseudogene TRBV3-2) and J usage is TRBJ2-5; a possible D gene is TRBD2 (5 bases). This CDR3 is built from 17 residues. Trimming cost V 1 base and J 1 base, with 16 bases left between them. The germline CDR1 and CDR2 sequences are LGHDT and YNNKEL (reference sequence). As DNA, the CDR3 is TGTGCCAGCAGCCAAGGTGTCTGGGGAGTGGGCCAAGAGACCCAGTACTTC. The encoded protein is CASSQGVWGVGQETQYF.

V usage is TRBV18 and J usage is TRBJ1-6, with D hard to call. V lost 4 bases, J lost 3 bases, and 7 bases lay in between. The length of the CDR3 is 14 residues. In germline, CDR1 is KGHSH, CDR2 LQKENI. This CDR3 is CASSLGLYNSPLHF. The CDR3 nucleotides are TGTGCCAGCTCACTGGGCCTCTATAATTCACCCCTCCACTTT.

This chain connects TRBV25-1 to TRBJ2-7, with TRBD2 identical over 12 bases. After removal of 4 bases from V and 9 bases from J, the junction contained 10 bases not matched to a gene. Germline CDR1 reads MGHDK; CDR2 reads SYGVNS. This CDR3 is 15 amino acids long. The CDR3 region is CASSGSGTSGPGQYF. In nucleotides, the CDR3 is TGTGCCAGCAGTGGGTCCGGGACTAGCGGGCCGGGGCAGTACTTC.

The J gene is TRBJ1-4, the V gene TRBV18; D is possibly TRBD1 (6 bases). Germline V CDR1 and CDR2: KGHSH, LQKENI. The CDR3 consists of 16 residues. The V and J ends lost 4 bases and 2 bases respectively, with 14 bases between them. The CDR3 DNA sequence: TGTGCCAGCTCACGATCCAGGGGTTCGACTAATGAAAAACTGTTTTTT. It codes for CASSRSRGSTNEKLFF.

This sequence joins TRBV10-2 and TRBJ1-5; D is perhaps TRBD1 (6 bases). The CDR3 has 13 residues. CDR1 WSHSY and CDR2 SAAADI come from the germline V gene. V gave up 6 bases and J gave up 7 bases, with 13 bases separating them. In nucleotides, the CDR3 is TGCGCCAGCAGGGAGGGGAGGGGGCAGCCCCAGCATTTT. This encodes CASREGRGQPQHF.

The chain uses TRBV10-1 and TRBJ1-1, with 8 bases matching TRBD1. Per the germline V gene, CDR1 is WNHNN and CDR2 is SYGVQD (reference sequence). With V trimmed by 0 bases and J by 0 bases, 9 bases remained unmatched. The CDR3 length is 18 residues. Here the CDR3 reads CASSESRDRLTVNTEAFF. In nucleotides, the CDR3 is TGCGCCAGCAGTGAGTCGCGGGACAGGCTAACCGTGAACACTGAAGCTTTCTTT.

This clone has just a few counts. The chain combines TRBV5-1 with TRBJ1-1, with TRBD1 identical over 7 bases. V lost 4 bases to trimming and J lost 3 bases; unmatched junction nucleotides: 6. Germline V lookup: CDR1 SGHRS, CDR2 YFSETQ. This CDR3 is 14 amino acids long. In DNA, the CDR3 is TGCGCCAGCAGCACCAGACAGGGACACACTGAAGCTTTCTTT. Protein: CASSTRQGHTEAFF.

The chain links TRBV6-1 to TRBJ1-1, with TRBD1 as a possible D gene (5 bases). The V gene's germline CDR1 is MNHNS and CDR2 SASEGT. Trimming removed 2 bases from V and 4 bases from J, with 14 bases in between. This CDR3 has 15 residues. The CDR3 here is CASSELTGVGTEAFF. Here the CDR3 DNA reads TGTGCCAGCAGTGAACTAACAGGAGTAGGCACTGAAGCTTTCTTT.

The V call is TRBV16, the J call TRBJ2-7; 10 bases map to TRBD2. With V trimmed by 2 bases and J by 0 bases, 4 bases remained unmatched. The CDR3 loop spans 16 amino acids. In germline, CDR1 is KGHSY, CDR2 FQNENV. CDR3 in DNA: TGTGCCAGCAGCCAAGGACTAGCGGCAGACTCCTACGAGCAGTACTTC. Amino acids: CASSQGLAADSYEQYF. Supplemented by reference TRBV16 and TRBJ2-7, the full variable domain reads GEEVAQTPKHLVRGEGQKAKLYCAPIKGHSYVFWYQQVLKNEFKFLISFQNENVFDETGMPKERFSAKCLPNSPCSLEIQATKLEDSAVYFCASSQGLAADSYEQYFGPGTRLTVT.

V usage is TRBV7-8 and J usage is TRBJ1-5; no clear D gene. The V and J ends lost 1 base and 1 base respectively, with 8 bases between them. CDR3 length: 15 amino acids. In germline, CDR1 is SGHVS, CDR2 FQNEAQ. CDR3 nucleotides: TGTGCCAGCAGCTTAGGTCGAGCAAGCAATCAGCCCCAGCATTTT. Protein sequence: CASSLGRASNQPQHF.

The V and J genes are TRBV28 and TRBJ1-2; possibly TRBD1 for D (6 bases). V lost 6 bases and J lost 7, with 9 bases in between. The CDR3 covers 11 residues. CDR1 and CDR2 (germline): MDHEN, SYDVKM. The CDR3 here is CASRRGSGYTF. The CDR3 bases are TGTGCCAGCAGGAGGGGGTCTGGCTACACCTTC.

This chain links TRBV28 with TRBJ2-1; 8 positions match TRBD2. This CDR3 is 15 amino acids long. Germline loops: CDR1 MDHEN, CDR2 SYDVKM. After removal of 3 bases from V and 9 bases from J, the junction contained 10 bases not matched to a gene. The CDR3 coding sequence is TGTGCCAGCAGTTTTCGTCGGGAGGGCCCGGGTGAGCAGTTCTTC. This gives the protein CASSFRREGPGEQFF.

This clone has a single count. V is TRBV7-2 and J is TRBJ2-7, with D possibly TRBD2 on 7 matching bases. Germline-derived CDR1 and CDR2 are SGHTA and FQGNSA. Deletions cut 1 base from V and 3 bases from J, with 16 bases between. The CDR3 spans 16 residues. The chain's CDR3 is CASSLGIAGRGYEQYF. The CDR3 DNA reads TGTGCCAGCAGCTTAGGTATAGCGGGCAGGGGCTACGAGCAGTACTTC.